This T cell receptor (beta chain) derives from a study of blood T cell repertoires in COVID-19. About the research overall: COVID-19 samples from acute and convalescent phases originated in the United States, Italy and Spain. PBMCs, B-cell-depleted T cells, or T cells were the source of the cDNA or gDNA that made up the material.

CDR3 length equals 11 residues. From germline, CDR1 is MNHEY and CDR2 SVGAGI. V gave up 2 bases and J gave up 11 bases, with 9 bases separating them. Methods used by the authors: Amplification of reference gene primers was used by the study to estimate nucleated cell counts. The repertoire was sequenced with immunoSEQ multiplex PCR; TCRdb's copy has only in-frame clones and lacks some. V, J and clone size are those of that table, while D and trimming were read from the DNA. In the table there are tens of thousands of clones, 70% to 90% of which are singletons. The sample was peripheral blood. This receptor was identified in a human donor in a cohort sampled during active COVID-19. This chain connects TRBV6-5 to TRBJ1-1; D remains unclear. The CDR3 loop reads CASSYPPSAFF. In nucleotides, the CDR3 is TGTGCCAGCAGTTACCCCCCGTCTGCTTTCTTT.